Following are 13 T cell receptor beta chains from one sample sequenced in a study of cytomegalovirus exposure and HLA in healthy donors. PCR used 60 Vbeta primers and 13 Jbeta primers. Libraries were prepared by immunoSEQ multiplex PCR; TCRdb keeps only in-frame clonotypes and omits some of them. This table holds approximately 72,000 clones, roughly 86% found once. The specimen was PBMCs. The receptors originated from a man between 18 and 29 years old in good health and CMV-seronegative.

The rearrangement uses TRBV30 and TRBJ2-7; TRBD1 agrees at 9 bases. The germline gives CDR1 GTSNPN, CDR2 SVGIG (reference sequence). The trim removed 3 bases at V and 1 base at J, leaving 7 bases unmatched. This CDR3 is 15 amino acids long. The CDR3 loop is CAWSPRTGVSYEQYF. CDR3 bases: TGTGCCTGGAGCCCAAGGACAGGGGTTTCCTACGAGCAGTACTTC.

In DNA, the CDR3 is TGTGCCAGCAGCCCGGACAGTCCTGAAGCTTTCTTT. Amino acid sequence: CASSPDSPEAFF. The chain links TRBV7-2 to TRBJ1-1; possibly TRBD1 for D (6 bases). This CDR3 is 12 amino acids long. The germline V and J ends were trimmed by 5 bases and 6 bases, with 10 bases remaining between them. The germline V gene has CDR1 SGHTA and CDR2 FQGNSA.

CDR3 DNA: TGTGCCAGCAGCGCGCAGGATGGGGCGAACACTGAAGCTTTCTTT. Translated, it gives CASSAQDGANTEAFF. The J gene is TRBJ1-1, the V gene TRBV28; perhaps TRBD1 as D (5 bases). Germline lookup yields CDR1 MDHEN and CDR2 SYDVKM. This CDR3 contains 15 residues. Trimming cost V 6 bases and J 1 base, with 15 bases left between them. Based on the CDR3 plus reference TRBV28 and TRBJ1-1, the full variable domain is DVKVTQSSRYLVKRTGEKVFLECVQDMDHENMFWYRQDPGLGLRLIYFSYDVKMKEKGDIPEGYSVSREKKERFSLILESASTNQTSMYLCASSAQDGANTEAFFGQGTRLTVV.

The V and J genes are TRBV6-4 and TRBJ1-2; the D gene is possibly TRBD1 (5 bases). This CDR3 has 15 amino acids. Germline assignment: CDR1 MRHNA and CDR2 SNTAGT. V gave up 6 bases and J gave up 7 bases, with 21 bases separating them. CDR3: CASSNSGGFVGGYTF. The CDR3, as DNA: TGTGCCAGCAGCAATTCGGGGGGGTTCGTAGGTGGCTACACCTTC.

The chain uses TRBV27 and TRBJ2-7; 12 bases match TRBD2. Germline CDR1 reads MNHEY; CDR2 reads SMNVEV (reference sequence). J gave up 0 bases and V 4 bases, and 7 bases lay outside the gene matches. CDR3 length: 17 residues. The CDR3 nucleotides are TGTGCCAGCAGTTCGGGACTAGCGGGCTCAATCTCCTACGAGCAGTACTTC. It is translated as CASSSGLAGSISYEQYF.

The CDR3 DNA sequence: TGCGCCAGCAGCTTGGAGGGTGCAGGGTCAAACACTGAAGCTTTCTTT. Amino acids: CASSLEGAGSNTEAFF. The chain recombines TRBV5-1 with TRBJ1-1; D perhaps matches TRBD1 (5 bases). Trimming removed 0 bases at V and 2 bases at J, with 14 bases between. The CDR3 spans 16 residues. The germline V gene encodes CDR1 SGHRS and CDR2 YFSETQ.

The chain recombines TRBV28 with TRBJ1-4; D is uncertain. V dropped 4 bases and J dropped 8 bases, with 20 bases sitting between them. CDR3 length: 16 amino acids. Germline CDR1 and CDR2: MDHEN and SYDVKM. CDR3 DNA: TGTGCCAGCAGTTCTCGATTAGGCTTTTCCGGGGAAAAACTGTTTTTT. Its translation is CASSSRLGFSGEKLFF.

This chain connects TRBV6-1 to TRBJ1-2, with a weak D call TRBD1 (5 bases). The CDR3 totals 11 residues. The V gene lost 2 bases and the J gene lost 7 bases, with 5 bases spanning the gap. Germline CDR1 and CDR2: MNHNS and SASEGT. The DNA of the CDR3 is TGTGCCAGCAGTGAAAGGGGTGGCTACACCTTC. This sequence encodes CASSERGGYTF.

This chain links TRBV13 with TRBJ1-1, with D unresolved. The CDR3 is made up of 15 amino acids. V was trimmed by 1 base and J by 8 bases, leaving 17 bases between them. Germline V gene sequence: CDR1 PRHDT, CDR2 FYEKMQ (reference sequence). Here the CDR3 reads CASSLEKTGRSEAFF. CDR3 in DNA: TGTGCCAGCAGCTTAGAAAAGACGGGGAGGTCAGAAGCTTTCTTT.

Only a few counts were recorded for this clone. V and J are TRBV28 and TRBJ1-4; no firm D call. The V gene lost 5 bases and the J gene lost 5 bases, with 6 bases spanning the gap. The CDR3 is 12 residues long. Germline assignment: CDR1 MDHEN and CDR2 SYDVKM. Here the CDR3 reads CASSTGNEKLFF. The CDR3 nucleotides read TGTGCCAGCAGTACGGGAAATGAAAAACTGTTTTTT. The full variable domain, completed using reference TRBV28 and TRBJ1-4, is DVKVTQSSRYLVKRTGEKVFLECVQDMDHENMFWYRQDPGLGLRLIYFSYDVKMKEKGDIPEGYSVSREKKERFSLILESASTNQTSMYLCASSTGNEKLFFGSGTQLSVL.

This chain links TRBV25-1 with TRBJ1-2; D gene ambiguous. CDR1 and CDR2 (germline): MGHDK, SYGVNS. There are 13 residues in the CDR3. V was shortened by 5 bases and J by 2 bases, with 9 bases between the two germline ends. The CDR3 sequence: CASSLDGNYGYTF. The CDR3 DNA reads TGTGCCAGCAGTCTAGACGGGAACTATGGCTACACCTTC.

The chain has TRBV28 and TRBJ1-6, with 9 bases that match TRBD1. Germline trimming cut 2 bases from V and 9 bases from J; bases unmatched to any gene: 5. CDR3 length: 15 residues. Germline CDR1 and CDR2: MDHEN and SYDVKM. CDR3 in amino acids: CASSLGDREVSPLHF. CDR3 sequence (DNA): TGTGCCAGCAGTTTAGGGGACAGGGAGGTTTCACCCCTCCACTTT.

The count of this clone is one. The V gene is TRBV7-9, the J gene TRBJ1-2, with 7 positions matching TRBD1. This CDR3 region has 13 residues. The germline V gene has CDR1 SEHNR and CDR2 FQNEAQ (reference sequence). With V trimmed by 5 bases and J by 8 bases, 8 bases remained unmatched. The chain's CDR3 is CASSRGTAWGYTF. The DNA for the CDR3 is TGTGCCAGCAGCCGCGGGACAGCCTGGGGCTACACCTTC.